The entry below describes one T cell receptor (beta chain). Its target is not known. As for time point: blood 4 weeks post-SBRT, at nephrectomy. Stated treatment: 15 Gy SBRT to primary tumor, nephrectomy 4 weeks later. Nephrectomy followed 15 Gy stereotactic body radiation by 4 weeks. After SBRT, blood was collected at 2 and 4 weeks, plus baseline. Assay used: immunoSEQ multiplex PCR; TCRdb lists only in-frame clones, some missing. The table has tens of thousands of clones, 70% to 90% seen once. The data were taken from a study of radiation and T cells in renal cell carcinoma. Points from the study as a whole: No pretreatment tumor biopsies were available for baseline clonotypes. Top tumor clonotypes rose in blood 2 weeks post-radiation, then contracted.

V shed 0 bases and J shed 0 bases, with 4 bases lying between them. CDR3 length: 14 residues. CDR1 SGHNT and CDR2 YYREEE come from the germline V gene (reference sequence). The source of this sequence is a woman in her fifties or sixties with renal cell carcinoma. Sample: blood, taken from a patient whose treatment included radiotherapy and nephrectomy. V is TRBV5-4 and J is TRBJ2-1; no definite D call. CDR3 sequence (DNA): TGTGCCAGCAGCTTGGCTGGCTCCTACAATGAGCAGTTCTTC. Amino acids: CASSLAGSYNEQFF. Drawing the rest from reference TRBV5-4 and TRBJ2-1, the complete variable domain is ETGVTQSPTHLIKTRGQQVTLRCSSQSGHNTVSWYQQALGQGPQFIFQYYREEENGRGNFPPRFSGLQFPNYSSELNVNALELDDSALYLCASSLAGSYNEQFFGPGTRLTVL.